One sample yielded the 29 T cell receptor beta chains listed below, sequenced in a study of T cell repertoires in cytomegalovirus infection (dated by TCRdb to the late 2010s). TCRdb lists the instrument as Illumina HiSeq 1500. TCRdb redid the processing of the public reads, applying fastp at Q25 and MiXCR, and retained in-frame beta chains. Every distinct CDR3 protein forms one entry, paired with its most common genes and DNA. Here the sample has more than 350,000 distinct CDR3 sequences; around 32% occur a single time. About an eighth of the sample is in the top ten clones. The sample comprised PBMCs. All receptors come from a human donor in good health (CMV status not recorded). Some clones in this sample may be carry-over from other donors' samples.

The chain uses TRBV20-1 and TRBJ2-5; a weak D match, TRBD2 (5 bases). Germline V lookup: CDR1 DFQATT, CDR2 SNEGSKA (reference sequence). The CDR3 has 14 amino acids. Trimming removed 0 bases from V and 4 bases from J, with 12 bases in between. The CDR3, as DNA: TGCAGTGCTAGAGAGCCGAGGGTGGTAGAGACCCAGTACTTC. This codes for CSAREPRVVETQYF.

The sample holds a few counts of this clonotype. The genes are TRBV29-1 and TRBJ2-3, with TRBD1 as a possible D gene (6 bases). The length of the CDR3 is 15 residues. Trimming took off 4 bases at V and 0 bases at J, with 14 bases between the two ends. Germline CDR1 is SQVTM and CDR2 is ANQGSEA. The chain's CDR3 is CSVAWGQQSTDTQYF. CDR3 DNA sequence: TGCAGCGTTGCTTGGGGGCAACAGAGCACAGATACGCAGTATTTT.

The chain couples TRBV19 to TRBJ2-1, with 9 bases lining up with TRBD2. The V and J ends lost 6 bases and 5 bases, in that order; junction bases with no gene match: 11. The CDR3 is made up of 16 amino acids. Germline values: CDR1 LNHDA, CDR2 SQIVND (reference sequence). The CDR3 reads CASSWVLAGPNNEQFF. DNA of the CDR3: TGTGCCAGTAGCTGGGTCCTAGCGGGGCCTAACAATGAGCAGTTCTTC. The full variable domain, its missing parts supplied by reference TRBV19 and TRBJ2-1, is DGGITQSPKYLFRKEGQNVTLSCEQNLNHDAMYWYRQDPGQGLRLIYYSQIVNDFQKGDIAEGYSVSREKKESFPLTVTSAQKNPTAFYLCASSWVLAGPNNEQFFGPGTRLTVL.

V and J are TRBV11-2 and TRBJ2-1, with D perhaps TRBD1 (6 bases). Trimming cost V 5 bases and J 0 bases, with 14 bases left between them. Germline CDR1 reads SGHAT; CDR2 reads FQNNGV. The CDR3 spans 16 residues. CDR3 DNA sequence: TGTGCCAGCAGCCCCCTGACAGGACCCTCCTACAATGAGCAGTTCTTC. Translated, it gives CASSPLTGPSYNEQFF.

This clonotype has only a few counts. The chain joins TRBV4-1 to TRBJ2-3, with D uncertain. Germline V gene data show CDR1 as MGHRA and CDR2 as YSYEKL. CDR3 size: 14 residues. V dropped 1 base and J dropped 0 bases, with 5 bases sitting between them. In DNA, the CDR3 is TGCGCCAGCAGCCAAGGACTCAGCACAGATACGCAGTATTTT. It encodes CASSQGLSTDTQYF.

The chain has TRBV3-1 and TRBJ2-5, with D perhaps matching TRBD2 (6 bases). The CDR3 has 16 amino acids. Germline V gives CDR1 LGHDT, CDR2 YNNKEL (reference sequence). Trimming removed 6 bases from V and 5 bases from J, with 22 bases in between. CDR3 loop: CASRGGISGFTETQYF. CDR3 sequence (DNA): TGTGCCAGCAGAGGAGGGATTAGCGGATTTACGGAGACCCAGTACTTC.

Remarks on this clonotype: Being one base from a much bigger clone, this may be a read error. This rearrangement joins TRBV7-6 to TRBJ1-4; 7 positions agree with TRBD1. The CDR3 is 16 amino acids. CDR1 is SGHVS and CDR2 is FNYEAQ in the germline V gene. CDR3 nucleotide sequence: TGTGCCAGCAGCTGGGCCCGGGACAGAGCTAATGAAAATCTGTTTTTT. Translating it yields CASSWARDRANENLFF.

This clonotype appeared many times. This chain joins TRBV7-2 and TRBJ1-1; no clear D. The CDR3 covers 16 residues. The germline V and J ends were trimmed by 3 bases and 7 bases, with 21 bases remaining between them. In germline, CDR1 is SGHTA, CDR2 FQGNSA. CDR3 bases: TGTGCCAGCAGCTTTGATTTTGTTTCATCGGGGATTGAAGCTTTCTTT. It codes for CASSFDFVSSGIEAFF.

As regards this clonotype: A much larger clone is a single base away; this may be a read error. This chain joins TRBV7-6 and TRBJ1-4; D call uncertain. Trimming took off 3 bases at V and 10 bases at J, with 12 bases between the two ends. Germline V gives CDR1 SGHVS, CDR2 FNYEAQ. The CDR3 covers 13 residues. The CDR3 DNA reads TGTGCCAGCAGCTTTGATCCGGAGGGAAAACTGTTTTTT. Its translation is CASSFDPEGKLFF.

The chain uses TRBV20-1 and TRBJ2-3; D perhaps matches TRBD2 (6 bases). Germline V gives CDR1 DFQATT, CDR2 SNEGSKA (reference sequence). The CDR3 length is 15 residues. Trimming left V 4 bases short and J 1 base short, with 15 bases between. DNA of the CDR3: TGCAGTGCTATGGATGTGGACTACGGCACAGATACGCAGTATTTT. Its translation: CSAMDVDYGTDTQYF.

This clonotype was seen only a few times. This rearrangement joins TRBV6-6 to TRBJ2-3, with a tentative D call TRBD2 (5 bases). Germline CDR1 is MNHNY and CDR2 is SVGAGI (reference sequence). V lost 5 bases and J lost 8, with 20 bases in between. CDR3 length: 15 amino acids. CDR3 protein: CASSGRGSLYGTQYF. In DNA form, the CDR3 reads TGTGCCAGCAGTGGCCGGGGTTCCCTCTATGGTACGCAGTATTTT.

In its sample, this clonotype was seen a few times. The V call is TRBV12-3 or TRBV12-4, the J call TRBJ2-7, with TRBD2 as a possible D gene (5 bases). This CDR3 has 15 amino acids. V was clipped by 0 bases and J by 4 bases, with 13 bases between them. Here the CDR3 reads CASSLAQAGMYEQYF. The CDR3 bases are TGTGCCAGCAGTTTAGCGCAGGCCGGGATGTACGAGCAGTACTTC.

This clonotype occurred a few times. V and J are TRBV6-6 and TRBJ1-2; TRBD1 might be the D (5 bases). V shed 2 bases and J shed 7 bases, with 17 bases lying between them. CDR1 is MNHNY and CDR2 is SVGAGI in the germline V gene (reference sequence). There are 15 residues in the CDR3. CDR3: CASSYGVGGLAGYTF. The CDR3 DNA reads TGTGCCAGCAGTTACGGGGTCGGGGGATTGGCTGGCTACACCTTC.

V and J are TRBV27 and TRBJ2-6; no clear D. Germline V gene lookup returns CDR1 MNHEY and CDR2 SMNVEV (reference sequence). V lost 5 bases and J lost 0, with 8 bases in between. The CDR3 contains 15 residues. The CDR3 is CASSPRRSGANVLTF. In DNA form, the CDR3 reads TGTGCCAGCAGTCCGCGGCGCTCTGGGGCCAACGTCCTGACTTTC. Looking up the rest from reference TRBV27 and TRBJ2-6 gives the full variable domain: EAQVTQNPRYLITVTGKKLTVTCSQNMNHEYMSWYRQDPGLGLRQIYYSMNVEVTDKGDVPEGYKVSRKEKRNFPLILESPSPNQTSLYFCASSPRRSGANVLTFGAGSRLTVL.

CDR3 sequence reads: CSAGLAGGHRDEQFF. The CDR3 bases are TGCAGTGCTGGACTAGCGGGGGGGCACCGGGATGAGCAGTTCTTC. The J gene is TRBJ2-1, the V gene TRBV20-1, with 15 positions matching TRBD2. With 5 bases clipped from V and 8 bases from J, the junction kept 7 bases outside the gene matches. CDR1 and CDR2 (germline): DFQATT, SNEGSKA (reference sequence). The CDR3 loop spans 15 amino acids.

This clonotype showed up just a few times. The rearrangement links TRBV12-3 or TRBV12-4 to TRBJ1-1; D is perhaps TRBD1 (5 bases). There are 14 residues in the CDR3. V was shortened by 5 bases and J by 2 bases, with 12 bases between the two germline ends. CDR3 bases: TGTGCCAGCAGTATCGGGGGAGTAAACACTGAAGCTTTCTTT. Its protein is CASSIGGVNTEAFF.

This clonotype was recorded only once. V gene TRBV19 combines with J gene TRBJ1-3; D is unclear. The CDR3 is made up of 16 amino acids. Deletions cut 7 bases from V and 2 bases from J, with 18 bases between. The germline V gene has CDR1 LNHDA and CDR2 SQIVND (reference sequence). DNA for the CDR3: TGTGCCAGTAATCCGACGGACGGGATCACTGGAAACACCATATATTTT. Translation gives CASNPTDGITGNTIYF.

This clonotype was seen a handful of times. Given a much more abundant clone one base away, this may be a read error. J is TRBJ1-2 and V is TRBV7-2; D gene unclear. Per germline, CDR1 SGHTA and CDR2 FQGNSA. This CDR3 region has 13 residues. V shed 3 bases and J shed 8 bases, with 13 bases lying between them. The CDR3 DNA is TGTGCCAGCAGCTTCCAGGTCCTGGACGGCTACACCTTC. Its protein product is CASSFQVLDGYTF.

The chain couples TRBV28 to TRBJ1-1; D unresolved. The CDR3 covers 12 residues. The V end was cut by 3 bases, the J end by 6 bases, with 8 bases between. The germline V gene encodes CDR1 MDHEN and CDR2 SYDVKM. This CDR3 reads CASSFWFAEAFF. CDR3 nucleotides: TGTGCCAGCAGTTTCTGGTTTGCTGAAGCTTTCTTT.

The chain's CDR3 is CASSLRGGAPNTQYF. CDR3 coding DNA: TGTGCCAGCAGCTTGCGCGGGGGGGCCCCCAATACGCAGTATTTT. The chain links TRBV5-6 to TRBJ2-3; TRBD2 matches at 9 bases. Trimming at V came to 1 base and at J to 7 bases, leaving 7 bases not matched to a gene. Germline lookup yields CDR1 SGHDT and CDR2 YYEEEE. The CDR3 contains 15 residues.

Note on this clonotype: The junction and the germline gene differ at one end; a read error may be behind it. The chain employs TRBV7-2 and TRBJ2-1, with D perhaps being TRBD1 or TRBD2 (5 bases each). The CDR3 is made up of 14 amino acids. CDR1 and CDR2 (germline): SGHTA, FQGNSA. CDR3 loop: CASSPGLLNNEPCF. In nucleotides, the CDR3 is TGTGCCAGCAGCCCGGGGCTACTAAATAATGAGCCGTGCTTC.

This clonotype has more than one count but fewer than ten. This sequence joins TRBV2 and TRBJ2-3, with D possibly matching TRBD2 (5 bases). Germline V lookup: CDR1 SNHLY, CDR2 FYNNEI. V was cut by 5 bases and J by 2 bases, with 23 bases left in between. The CDR3 consists of 18 residues. The CDR3 is CASSQLGRRGLNTDTQYF. In DNA, the CDR3 is TGTGCCAGCAGTCAACTAGGACGAAGAGGCTTGAACACAGATACGCAGTATTTT.

This clonotype showed up many times. The gene calls are TRBV7-9 and TRBJ2-5; 7 nucleotides match TRBD2. Germline values: CDR1 SEHNR, CDR2 FQNEAQ (reference sequence). J gave up 4 bases and V 5 bases, and 7 bases lay outside the gene matches. CDR3 length: 14 residues. In DNA, the CDR3 is TGTGCCAGCAGCCCCATTTCGGGGGGAGAGACCCAGTACTTC. Its protein product is CASSPISGGETQYF. The full variable domain, rest sourced from reference TRBV7-9 and TRBJ2-5, is DTGVSQNPRHKITKRGQNVTFRCDPISEHNRLYWYRQTLGQGPEFLTYFQNEAQLEKSRLLSDRFSAERPKGSFSTLEIQRTEQGDSAMYLCASSPISGGETQYFGPGTRLLVL.

Ten or more counts support this clonotype. V usage is TRBV7-2 and J usage is TRBJ2-1; D is uncertain. The CDR3 loop spans 13 amino acids. V was trimmed by 5 bases and J by 8 bases, leaving 13 bases between them. The V gene's germline CDR1 is SGHTA and CDR2 FQGNSA. Here the CDR3 DNA reads TGTGCCAGCAGCCACCCAGGAGAGTATGAGCAGTTCTTC. Residues: CASSHPGEYEQFF.

The genes are TRBV18 and TRBJ1-3; D is uncertain. Trimming took off 3 bases at V and 0 bases at J, with 18 bases between the two ends. CDR3 size: 18 residues. Germline V gene sequence: CDR1 KGHSH, CDR2 LQKENI. The CDR3 spells CASSPISALAFSGNTIYF. The CDR3 region has the DNA TGTGCCAGCTCACCGATCTCCGCCTTGGCTTTCTCTGGAAACACCATATATTTT.

This clonotype was counted between two and nine times. The rearrangement joins TRBV20-1 to TRBJ1-2; the D gene is possibly TRBD1 (6 bases). Trimming took 1 base from V and 3 from J, leaving 12 bases between them. Looked up from germline, CDR1 is DFQATT and CDR2 is SNEGSKA (reference sequence). The length of the CDR3 is 14 residues. CDR3 amino acids: CSARGQVGDYGYTF. The CDR3 DNA reads TGCAGTGCTAGAGGACAGGTGGGAGACTATGGCTACACCTTC.

J is TRBJ2-5 and V is TRBV20-1, with TRBD2 matching over 12 bases. This CDR3 has 16 amino acids. Germline V lookup: CDR1 DFQATT, CDR2 SNEGSKA (reference sequence). V was pared by 0 bases and J by 5 bases, with 7 bases of the junction left unmatched. This chain's CDR3 is CSARDLAGGPGETQYF. CDR3 sequence (DNA): TGCAGTGCTAGAGATCTAGCGGGGGGGCCGGGCGAGACCCAGTACTTC.

This clonotype was seen ten or more times. This chain links TRBV7-2 with TRBJ1-2; 10 positions agree with TRBD1. This CDR3 contains 15 residues. The trim removed 5 bases at V and 6 bases at J, leaving 9 bases unmatched. Germline CDR1 is SGHTA and CDR2 is FQGNSA. The CDR3: CASSARTGGGNGYTF. In nucleotides, the CDR3 is TGTGCCAGCAGCGCTCGGACAGGGGGGGGTAATGGCTACACCTTC. Complete variable domain (other parts from reference TRBV7-2 and TRBJ1-2): GAGVSQSPSNKVTEKGKDVELRCDPISGHTALYWYRQSLGQGLEFLIYFQGNSAPDKSGLPSDRFSAERTGGSVSTLTIQRTQQEDSAVYLCASSARTGGGNGYTFGSGTRLTVV.

This clonotype has a handful of counts. The V call is TRBV7-2, the J call TRBJ1-5, with D hard to call. Germline CDR1 SGHTA, CDR2 FQGNSA. This CDR3 region has 13 residues. With 2 bases removed from V and 6 bases from J, the gap between germline ends came to 8 bases. CDR3 coding DNA: TGTGCCAGCAGCTTAAACCGCGCTCAGCCCCAGCATTTT. Translation: CASSLNRAQPQHF.